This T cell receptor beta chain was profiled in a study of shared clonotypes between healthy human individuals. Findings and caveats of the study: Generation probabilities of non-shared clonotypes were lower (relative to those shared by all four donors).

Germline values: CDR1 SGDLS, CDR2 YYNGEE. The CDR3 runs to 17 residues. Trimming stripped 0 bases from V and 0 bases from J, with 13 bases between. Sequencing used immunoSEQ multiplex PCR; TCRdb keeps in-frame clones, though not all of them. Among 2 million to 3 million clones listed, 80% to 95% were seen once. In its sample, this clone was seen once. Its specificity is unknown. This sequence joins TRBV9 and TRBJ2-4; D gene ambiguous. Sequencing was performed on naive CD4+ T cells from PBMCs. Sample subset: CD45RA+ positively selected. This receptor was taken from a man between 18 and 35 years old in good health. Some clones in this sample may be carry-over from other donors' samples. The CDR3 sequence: CASSVARPNLAKNIQYF. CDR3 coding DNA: TGTGCCAGCAGCGTAGCAAGGCCCAATCTAGCCAAAAACATTCAGTACTTC.